One sample yielded the 2 T cell receptor beta chains listed below, sequenced in a study of T cell responses to AZD1222 COVID-19 vaccine. Clones were sequenced by immunoSEQ multiplex PCR, and TCRdb holds only the in-frame ones, with some missing. In the table there are 150,000 to 200,000 clones, more than 75% of which are singletons. The starting material was peripheral blood, obtained on day 0 of MenACWY control vaccination. All receptors come from an adult in good health.

In regard to this clone: Here the CDR3 omits its conserved ending phenylalanine or tryptophan, so a read error is the likely source. It is unclear where the CDR3 begins or ends on the DNA, so no DNA is shown, and the CDR3 is as TCRdb lists it. The J gene is TRBJ1-3, the V gene TRBV28; the tabulated D call, TRBD1, remains unverified against the DNA. The CDR3 is 9 amino acids in total, end residues counted. Per germline, CDR1 MDHEN and CDR2 SYDVKM. CDR3 sequence: CASSPCRVT.

The chain uses TRBV3-1 (or the pseudogene TRBV3-2) and TRBJ2-1, with D unclear. In germline, CDR1 is LGHDT, CDR2 YNNKEL (reference sequence). CDR3 size: 15 residues. The V and J ends lost 1 base and 9 bases respectively, with 16 bases between them. Written as DNA, the CDR3 is TGTGCCAGCAGCCAAGGGAAGAACCGTGGCGCTGAGCAGTTCTTC. This gives the protein CASSQGKNRGAEQFF.